These T cell receptor beta chains were read from a single sample in a study of response to subunit inactivated influenza vaccine. MiXCR, run by TCRdb on the RT-PCR reads, gives a single entry per CDR3 protein. The repertoire holds 650,000 to 800,000 distinct CDR3 sequences, with 18% as singletons. This sample comprised PBMCs from blood, obtained 5 days after vaccination. The receptors derive from a man aged 45-65 years who received an inactivated influenza vaccine. Each CDR3 is given with its conserved first and last residue. Each record gives: J gene, V gene, D gene, clone size, CDR3 DNA, CDR3 protein. A D gene is named only where the DNA matches it firmly. Expanded clones are given a class, and other clones once, few, many or no size at all.

>TRBJ1-1|TRBV4-3|.|few
TGCGCCAGCAGCCAAGATCCCGGACAGTTTAGGGCTGAAGCTTTCTTT
CASSQDPGQFRAEAFF
>TRBJ2-4|TRBV9|.|many
TGTGCCAGCAGCTCCAGCTTAGCCAAAAACATTCAGTACTTC
CASSSSLAKNIQYF
>TRBJ2-1|TRBV18|TRBD2|.
TGTGCCAGCTCACCACGGACTAGCGGAATCGGATACAATGAGCAGTTCTTC
CASSPRTSGIGYNEQFF
>TRBJ1-2|TRBV29-1|.|.
TGCAGCGTCCCAGGGGACTATGGCTACACCTTC
CSVPGDYGYTF
>TRBJ2-2|TRBV5-8|.|.
TGTGCCAGCAGAGTTGCGATAGTGAACACCGGGGAGCTGTTTTTT
CASRVAIVNTGELFF
>TRBJ2-5|TRBV20-1|.|many
TGCAGTGCTAGGCCAGACAGGACTCAATGGGAGACCCAGTACTTC
CSARPDRTQWETQYF
>TRBJ2-3|TRBV24-1|.|.
TGTGCCACCTCTAGGGGGGGAATCGCAGATACGCAGTATTTT
CATSRGGIADTQYF
>TRBJ1-3|TRBV9|.|few
TGTGCCAGCAGCGGTTCGTTCTCTGGAAACACCATATATTTT
CASSGSFSGNTIYF
>TRBJ2-7|TRBV7-9|TRBD1|.
TGTGCCAGCAGCTTAGTCCAGGGGGCTAGCGAGCAGTACTTC
CASSLVQGASEQYF
>TRBJ2-3|TRBV12-5|.|few
TGTGCTAGTGGTCTAGGGACAAGTAGGACAGATACGCAGTATTTT
CASGLGTSRTDTQYF
>TRBJ1-2|TRBV7-8|TRBD1|few
TGTGCCAGCACCTCACGGACAGGAAACTATGGCTACACCTTC
CASTSRTGNYGYTF
>TRBJ2-1|TRBV27|.|.
TGTGCCAGCAGTCCATCAGCCCCGAATGAGCAGTTCTTC
CASSPSAPNEQFF
>TRBJ2-1|TRBV20-1|TRBD2|.
TGCAGTGCTCTTGGACTAGCGGGAAGCAATGAGCAGTTCTTC
CSALGLAGSNEQFF
>TRBJ2-3|TRBV29-1|.|few
TGCAGCGTTGATGCGGGATCTAGCACAGATACGCAGTATTTT
CSVDAGSSTDTQYF
>TRBJ2-3|TRBV4-3|TRBD2|.
TGCGGCAGCAGCCAAGTCCTGACCGGACTAGGGGAAGTGGATACGCAGTATTTT
CGSSQVLTGLGEVDTQYF
>TRBJ2-3|TRBV11-1|.|few
TGTGCCAGCAGCTTACCTCGCTCTGTCGGGAGTTTGGCAGATACGCAGTATTTT
CASSLPRSVGSLADTQYF
>TRBJ2-3|TRBV7-2|.|.
TGTGCCAGCAGCTTAAGCTTCGTCCGCCGTATAGATACGCAGTATTTT
CASSLSFVRRIDTQYF
>TRBJ1-4|TRBV4-1|.|.
TGCGCCAGCAGCCAAGAAGAGGGCTGGGGGGCCGATGAAAAACTGTTTTTT
CASSQEEGWGADEKLFF
>TRBJ1-5|TRBV10-3|.|few
TGTGCCATCAGTGGTACAGTAAATCAGCCCCAGCATTTT
CAISGTVNQPQHF
>TRBJ2-2|TRBV6-4|.|few
TGTGCCAGCAGAGAACTAGATTCCGTCGGGGAGCTGTTTTTT
CASRELDSVGELFF
>TRBJ2-7|TRBV20-1|.|few
TGCAGTGCTAGCTCCCTCAACAGCCTCTACGAGCAGTACTTC
CSASSLNSLYEQYF
>TRBJ2-3|TRBV4-2|.|.
TGTGCCAGCAGCCAAGTACGGCCAACTCCAGATACGCAGTATTTT
CASSQVRPTPDTQYF
>TRBJ2-4|TRBV7-2|.|many
TGTGCCAGCAGCTTGGGCGGGAACATTCAGTACTTC
CASSLGGNIQYF
>TRBJ1-5|TRBV10-3|.|few
TGTGCCATCAGTGGAGACAATAATCAGCCCCAGCATTTT
CAISGDNNQPQHF
>TRBJ2-1|TRBV24-1|TRBD2|.
TGTGCCACCAGTGACCGCTCCGGGACTAGCGGGGGTAATGAGCAGTTCTTC
CATSDRSGTSGGNEQFF
>TRBJ2-7|TRBV5-1|.|.
TGCGCCAGCAGCATCCGGGACCACGAGGGGCAGTACTTC
CASSIRDHEGQYF
>TRBJ2-5|TRBV6-5|.|.
TGTGCCAGCAGTTACTCGATTCGCGACCAAGAGACCCAGTACTTC
CASSYSIRDQETQYF
>TRBJ1-2|TRBV12-3/TRBV12-4|.|many
TGTGCCAGCAGTTTATCGAACAGCTATGGCTACACCTTC
CASSLSNSYGYTF
>TRBJ2-2|TRBV21-1|.|few
TGTGCCAGCAGCAAAGCGGCAGGGAGGGACACCGGGGAGCTGTTTTTT
CASSKAAGRDTGELFF
>TRBJ1-2|TRBV29-1|.|few
TGCAGCGTTGAGGGAGGGCATGGCTACACCTTC
CSVEGGHGYTF